These 30 T cell receptor beta chains originate from one sample sequenced in a study of blood T cell repertoires in COVID-19. Libraries were prepared by immunoSEQ multiplex PCR; TCRdb keeps only in-frame clonotypes and omits some of them. The data show about 98,000 clones, around nine tenths seen once. Sequencing input: peripheral blood. The receptor set was obtained from a man over 45 with acute or convalescent COVID-19.

The chain has TRBV6-5 and TRBJ2-3; D remains unclear. Trimming shortened V by 6 bases and J by 4 bases, and 17 bases separated the two germline ends. The CDR3 length is 15 residues. Germline V gene lookup returns CDR1 MNHEY and CDR2 SVGAGI. The CDR3 is CASSRVAFPPDTQYF. The CDR3, as DNA: TGTGCCAGCAGCAGAGTAGCTTTTCCACCAGATACGCAGTATTTT.

This chain uses TRBV6-5 with TRBJ1-4, with D maybe TRBD1 (5 bases). This CDR3 region has 13 residues. Germline loops: CDR1 MNHEY, CDR2 SVGAGI. Deletions cut 7 bases from V and 8 bases from J, with 14 bases between. Here the CDR3 DNA reads TGTGCCAGCACTAATAACTGGGGCGAAAAACTGTTTTTT. Its translation is CASTNNWGEKLFF.

The J gene is TRBJ1-1, the V gene TRBV19; TRBD1 agrees at 7 bases. V lost 5 bases and J lost 2; bases outside the gene matches: 5. Germline CDR1 and CDR2: LNHDA and SQIVND (reference sequence). CDR3 length: 14 residues. DNA for the CDR3: TGTGCCAGTAGTCCACGACAGGGAAACACTGAAGCTTTCTTT. Translated: CASSPRQGNTEAFF.

The CDR3 region has the DNA TGTGCCAGCAGCTTCGGTGGCACCGGGGAGCTGTTTTTT. Translation gives CASSFGGTGELFF. The genes are TRBV5-4 and TRBJ2-2, with D unclear. Trimming took 2 bases from V and 4 from J, leaving 6 bases between them. This CDR3 contains 13 residues. The germline CDR1 and CDR2 sequences are SGHNT and YYREEE (reference sequence).

The chain combines TRBV5-1 with TRBJ2-7; TRBD1 matches at 7 bases. Germline-derived CDR1 and CDR2 are SGHRS and YFSETQ. CDR3 length: 16 amino acids. V was clipped by 4 bases and J by 5 bases; unmatched bases: 15. The CDR3 sequence is CASSPGTVAVPHEQYF. CDR3 sequence (DNA): TGCGCCAGCAGCCCGGGGACAGTCGCGGTGCCCCACGAGCAGTACTTC.

The chain employs TRBV14 and TRBJ1-1, with 7 bases lining up with TRBD1. The J segment lost 7 bases and the V segment lost 3 bases, leaving 8 bases of the junction unmatched. CDR1 SGHDN and CDR2 FVKESK come from the germline V gene. The CDR3 is 14 amino acids. CDR3 sequence reads: CASSQPGQLFEAFF. The CDR3 bases are TGTGCCAGCAGCCAGCCGGGACAGTTATTTGAAGCTTTCTTT.

V and J are TRBV11-2 and TRBJ2-7; D may be TRBD2 (5 bases). The CDR3 contains 16 residues. From germline, CDR1 is SGHAT and CDR2 FQNNGV. Trimming shortened V by 3 bases and J by 4 bases, and 19 bases separated the two germline ends. CDR3 sequence reads: CASSLTGSVSSYEQYF. The CDR3 DNA sequence: TGTGCCAGCAGCTTGACGGGTAGCGTCAGTAGTTACGAGCAGTACTTC.

This chain uses TRBV21-1 with TRBJ2-1; the DNA was not compared with TRBD2, the D call given in the table. TRBV21-1 is deemed a pseudogene. This CDR3 comprises 18 residues. The CDR3, as DNA: TGTGCCAGCAGCAAACCAAGAGGGACTAGCGGGAGTTACAATGAGCAGTTCTTC. It yields the protein CASSKPRGTSGSYNEQFF.

The rearrangement joins TRBV28 to TRBJ2-1, with 8 nucleotides matching TRBD1. Germline lookup yields CDR1 MDHEN and CDR2 SYDVKM. The V and J ends lost 5 bases and 4 bases, in that order; junction bases with no gene match: 10. This CDR3 is 16 amino acids long. The CDR3 protein is CASSTSGTGKYNEQFF. The CDR3 DNA follows: TGTGCCAGCAGTACCTCCGGGACAGGTAAATACAATGAGCAGTTCTTC.

In this sample, this clone turned up once. The chain links TRBV4-2 to TRBJ1-3; TRBD1 aligns across 7 bases. Germline CDR1 and CDR2: LGHNA and YNFKEQ. The CDR3 contains 15 residues. With V trimmed by 4 bases and J by 4 bases, 7 bases remained unmatched. The CDR3 here is CASSPGTAYGNTIYF. The DNA of the CDR3 is TGTGCCAGCAGCCCAGGGACAGCCTACGGAAACACCATATATTTT.

The chain couples TRBV2 to TRBJ1-5; D is uncertain. This CDR3 region has 14 residues. The germline gives CDR1 SNHLY, CDR2 FYNNEI. With 4 bases removed from V and 0 bases from J, the gap between germline ends came to 7 bases. CDR3 region: CASSGRDSNQPQHF. CDR3 nucleotides: TGTGCCAGCAGTGGACGGGATAGCAATCAGCCCCAGCATTTT.

The chain recombines TRBV10-1 with TRBJ1-5; 7 bases are shared with TRBD1. V trimming: 6 bases; J trimming: 6 bases; junction bases outside the gene matches: 5. CDR1 and CDR2 (germline): WNHNN, SYGVQD (reference sequence). The CDR3 consists of 13 residues. The CDR3 bases are TGCGCCAGCAGCACAGGGGCAGGTCAGCCCCAGCATTTT. It is translated as CASSTGAGQPQHF.

CDR3 bases: TGTGCCAGTAGCGAATCCAGACTTCGTCTCGCGGCTTTCTTT. Translating gives CASSESRLRLAAFF. The chain recombines TRBV19 with TRBJ1-1; no definite D call. CDR1 is LNHDA and CDR2 is SQIVND in the germline V gene (reference sequence). The V end lost 6 bases, the J end lost 11 bases, and 22 bases lay between the germline ends. This CDR3 is 14 amino acids long.

CDR3 nucleotides: TGTGCCAGCAGCCTTTCCCGAGATACGCAGTATTTT. This encodes CASSLSRDTQYF. The chain recombines TRBV3-1 (or the pseudogene TRBV3-2) with TRBJ2-3; D is unclear. The CDR3 has 12 amino acids. The germline V gene encodes CDR1 LGHDT and CDR2 YNNKEL (reference sequence). Trimming removed 4 bases from V and 5 bases from J, with 7 bases in between.

The V gene is TRBV28, the J gene TRBJ1-2; 8 bases fit TRBD1. This CDR3 contains 15 residues. V was clipped by 2 bases and J by 1 base; unmatched bases: 3. Germline CDR1 reads MDHEN; CDR2 reads SYDVKM. The DNA of the CDR3 is TGTGCCAGCAGTTTAAGGACAGGGATTAACTATGGCTACACCTTC. This sequence encodes CASSLRTGINYGYTF.

This chain uses TRBV19 with TRBJ2-2, with 9 bases identical to TRBD2. The CDR3 extends over 15 amino acids. CDR1 and CDR2 (germline): LNHDA, SQIVND (reference sequence). V lost 2 bases, J lost 3 bases, and 1 base stayed unmatched. The CDR3 coding sequence is TGTGCCAGTAGTATAATAGCGGGAGACACCGGGGAGCTGTTTTTT. Translated, it gives CASSIIAGDTGELFF.

The rearrangement joins TRBV19 to TRBJ1-5, with 8 positions matching TRBD1. This CDR3 comprises 15 residues. Trimming at V came to 6 bases and at J to 2 bases, leaving 6 bases not matched to a gene. CDR1 is LNHDA, CDR2 SQIVND, per germline (reference sequence). In DNA, the CDR3 is TGTGCCAGTAGCACGGACAGGGCAGGCAATCAGCCCCAGCATTTT. Translating it yields CASSTDRAGNQPQHF. Supplemented by reference TRBV19 and TRBJ1-5, the full variable domain reads DGGITQSPKYLFRKEGQNVTLSCEQNLNHDAMYWYRQDPGQGLRLIYYSQIVNDFQKGDIAEGYSVSREKKESFPLTVTSAQKNPTAFYLCASSTDRAGNQPQHFGDGTRLSIL.

The rearrangement links TRBV5-6 to TRBJ2-3; TRBD1 aligns across 9 bases. V gave up 2 bases and J gave up 4 bases; unmatched junction bases: 8. CDR1 is SGHDT and CDR2 is YYEEEE in the germline V gene. This CDR3 comprises 16 residues. The chain's CDR3 is CASSLFGTGSSDTQYF. The CDR3 DNA follows: TGTGCCAGCAGCTTATTCGGGACAGGGTCTTCAGATACGCAGTATTTT.

The CDR3 reads CASRDGLGGAVSEAFF. The CDR3, as DNA: TGTGCCAGCAGGGACGGATTGGGGGGAGCGGTTTCTGAAGCTTTCTTT. The chain joins TRBV11-2 to TRBJ1-1, with D possibly TRBD1 on 5 matching bases. CDR1 SGHAT and CDR2 FQNNGV come from the germline V gene. With 6 bases removed from V and 6 bases from J, the gap between germline ends came to 23 bases. CDR3 length: 16 residues.

The CDR3 sequence: CASSTPGGSYNEQFF. CDR3 in DNA: TGTGCCAGTAGTACCCCAGGGGGCTCCTACAATGAGCAGTTCTTC. V gene TRBV19 combines with J gene TRBJ2-1; 7 positions agree with TRBD1. Trimming took 4 bases from V and 0 from J; bases not matched to a gene: 3. There are 15 residues in the CDR3. Per germline, CDR1 LNHDA and CDR2 SQIVND (reference sequence).

Written as DNA, the CDR3 is TGTGCCAGTAGTATAGGTACGGGTTTCGAGACCCAGTACTTC. Translated: CASSIGTGFETQYF. J is TRBJ2-5 and V is TRBV19, with unresolved D. Trimming took off 1 base at V and 5 bases at J, with 11 bases between the two ends. CDR3 length: 14 residues. The germline gives CDR1 LNHDA, CDR2 SQIVND (reference sequence).

This clone is termed large. V and J are TRBV27 and TRBJ2-7, with D hard to call. Per the germline V gene, CDR1 is MNHEY and CDR2 is SMNVEV (reference sequence). The CDR3 spans 13 residues. V was shortened by 2 bases and J by 5 bases, with 10 bases between the two germline ends. The CDR3 coding sequence is TGTGCCAGCAGTTTAGGGCCGGTCGACGAGCAGTACTTC. Protein sequence: CASSLGPVDEQYF.

CDR3 coding DNA: TGTGCCAGCTCACCACTTAATACAGATACGAGCTATGGCTACACCTTC. Its protein is CASSPLNTDTSYGYTF. This chain links TRBV18 with TRBJ1-2; no reliable D call. Trimming cost V 1 base and J 4 bases, with 16 bases left between them. Per the germline V gene, CDR1 is KGHSH and CDR2 is LQKENI. The CDR3 extends over 16 amino acids.

The chain links TRBV2 to TRBJ1-2, with D possibly TRBD1 on 5 matching bases. This CDR3 comprises 12 residues. The V end lost 5 bases, the J end lost 3 bases, and 7 bases lay between the germline ends. Germline assignment: CDR1 SNHLY and CDR2 FYNNEI. CDR3 nucleotides: TGTGCCAGCAGTAAGGGGTACTATGGCTACACCTTC. Its translation is CASSKGYYGYTF.

The chain links TRBV7-6 to TRBJ2-5; TRBD1 might be the D (5 bases). With 3 bases removed from V and 3 bases from J, the gap between germline ends came to 14 bases. Germline lookup yields CDR1 SGHVS and CDR2 FNYEAQ. CDR3 size: 15 residues. The CDR3 sequence: CASSLTAGWKETQYF. CDR3 bases: TGTGCCAGCAGCTTGACGGCAGGGTGGAAAGAGACCCAGTACTTC.

The genes are TRBV5-6 and TRBJ1-2; TRBD1 matches 8 bases. V shed 5 bases and J 7 bases; nucleotides not matched to a gene: 7. The CDR3 sequence is 13 residues long. Germline lookup yields CDR1 SGHDT and CDR2 YYEEEE. CDR3 in DNA: TGTGCCAGCAGTTTGACAGGGGCGGGTGGCTACACCTTC. It translates to CASSLTGAGGYTF.

The sample holds one count of this clone. The genes are TRBV3-1 (or the pseudogene TRBV3-2) and TRBJ2-5, with 8 bases aligning to TRBD2. Trimming cost V 4 bases and J 4 bases; bases outside gene matches: 5. The CDR3 consists of 14 residues. The V gene's germline CDR1 is LGHDT and CDR2 YNNKEL (reference sequence). In DNA form, the CDR3 reads TGTGCCAGCAGCCTCCGGGGGGGCACAGAGACCCAGTACTTC. It specifies CASSLRGGTETQYF.

The chain has TRBV5-1 and TRBJ1-5, with D possibly TRBD1 on 6 matching bases. Germline CDR1 is SGHRS and CDR2 is YFSETQ. The V end lost 0 bases, the J end lost 3 bases, and 10 bases lay between the germline ends. The CDR3 length is 15 residues. The CDR3: CASSLEDSSNQPQHF. CDR3 nucleotides: TGCGCCAGCAGCTTGGAGGACAGTTCCAATCAGCCCCAGCATTTT.

The chain couples TRBV19 to TRBJ2-3; perhaps TRBD1 as D (5 bases). V lost 5 bases, J lost 6 bases, and 18 bases lay in between. Germline lookup yields CDR1 LNHDA and CDR2 SQIVND (reference sequence). This CDR3 contains 15 residues. DNA for the CDR3: TGTGCCAGTAGTTTCCAGGGTAACCGGGTCGATACGCAGTATTTT. Translation gives CASSFQGNRVDTQYF.

The V gene is TRBV7-8, the J gene TRBJ1-2; D gene unclear. CDR1 and CDR2 from the germline V gene are SGHVS and FQNEAQ. The CDR3 extends over 13 amino acids. The V end lost 5 bases, the J end lost 8 bases, and 15 bases lay between the germline ends. The CDR3 DNA reads as TGTGCCAGCAGCCAGACAATGAAAGACGGCTACACCTTC. The encoded protein is CASSQTMKDGYTF. The full variable domain, with the rest looked up from reference TRBV7-8 and TRBJ1-2, is GAGVSQSPRYKVAKRGQDVALRCDPISGHVSLFWYQQALGQGPEFLTYFQNEAQLDKSGLPSDRFFAERPEGSVSTLKIQRTQQEDSAVYLCASSQTMKDGYTFGSGTRLTVV.